The 20 T cell receptor beta chains given below trace back to one sample, sequenced in a study of shared clonotypes between healthy human individuals (TCRdb year 2020). Receptor amplification or capture employed the immunoSEQ multiplex PCR assay. TCRdb obtained this table from immuneACCESS and retained in-frame rearrangements with V and J assigned. These tables miss some clones; where compared with another copy, unresolved V genes account for less than half of the shortfall, and the remainder is unexplained. The sample table lists millions of clones, more than 85% of them with a count of one. Approximately 0.4% of the sample goes to the ten largest clones. Material for sequencing was naive CD4+ T cells from PBMCs. The cell subset or site label, as the study defines it: CD45RA+ positively selected. These receptors came from a man younger than 35 in good health. Some clones in this sample may be carry-over from other donors' samples.

This rearrangement joins TRBV2 to TRBJ2-2, with D possibly being TRBD2 (6 bases). This CDR3 has 13 amino acids. Trimming took off 6 bases at V and 6 bases at J, with 11 bases between the two ends. Germline CDR1 reads SNHLY; CDR2 reads FYNNEI. CDR3 in DNA: TGTGCCAGCAGGGGGGACTCTCCCGGGGAGCTGTTTTTT. Amino acids: CASRGDSPGELFF.

This chain uses TRBV7-7 with TRBJ2-7; 10 bases align to TRBD1. CDR3 size: 14 residues. Germline trimming cut 5 bases from V and 7 bases from J; bases unmatched to any gene: 8. Germline V gene lookup returns CDR1 SSHAT and CDR2 FNYEAQ (reference sequence). This CDR3 is CASSTGTGAGEQYF. The CDR3 DNA is TGTGCCAGCAGCACGGGGACAGGGGCCGGGGAGCAGTACTTC.

The chain is built from TRBV19 and TRBJ2-2; 10 bases align to TRBD1. Germline CDR1 is LNHDA and CDR2 is SQIVND (reference sequence). V was pared by 5 bases and J by 7 bases, with 10 bases of the junction left unmatched. The CDR3 covers 16 residues. The CDR3 DNA is TGTGCCAGTAGTCCACGACAGGGGGCGGGAGGCGGGGAGCTGTTTTTT. This translates into CASSPRQGAGGGELFF.

This chain uses TRBV14 with TRBJ1-2; no reliable D call. CDR3 size: 13 residues. Germline values: CDR1 SGHDN, CDR2 FVKESK. Trimming cost V 1 base and J 5 bases, with 8 bases left between them. The CDR3 nucleotides read TGTGCCAGCAGCCAAGTTGAAGGTTATGGCTACACCTTC. It is translated as CASSQVEGYGYTF.

This clone turned up a few times. The chain recombines TRBV29-1 with TRBJ1-1; D remains ambiguous. CDR1 and CDR2 (germline): SQVTM, ANQGSEA. The CDR3 has 14 residues. V lost 1 base and J lost 1, with 10 bases in between. Here the CDR3 reads CSVEVFGRNTEAFF. Written as DNA, the CDR3 is TGCAGCGTTGAAGTTTTTGGGCGGAACACTGAAGCTTTCTTT.

This chain links TRBV6-1 with TRBJ2-7, with D maybe TRBD2 (7 bases). Trimming took off 1 base at V and 2 bases at J, with 12 bases between the two ends. The CDR3 covers 15 residues. Germline values: CDR1 MNHNS, CDR2 SASEGT. CDR3 DNA: TGTGCCAGCAGTGAAGGCCGGGGGGCTCCCTACGAGCAGTACTTC. It encodes CASSEGRGAPYEQYF.

The V and J genes are TRBV7-9 and TRBJ2-7; 8 positions match TRBD2. V dropped 5 bases and J dropped 4; count of bases not matched to a gene: 4. CDR1 is SEHNR and CDR2 is FQNEAQ in the germline V gene (reference sequence). CDR3 length: 13 residues. This CDR3 reads CASSTSGSYEQYF. The CDR3 DNA reads TGTGCCAGCAGCACCAGCGGGAGTTACGAGCAGTACTTC.

This clone occurred a few times. CDR3 protein: CASSLGQSDTDTQYF. CDR3 nucleotides: TGCGCCAGCAGCTTGGGACAGAGTGACACAGATACGCAGTATTTT. The gene calls are TRBV5-1 and TRBJ2-3, with D perhaps TRBD1 (5 bases). The V gene lost 0 bases and the J gene lost 2 bases, with 10 bases spanning the gap. This CDR3 region has 15 residues. Germline CDR1 reads SGHRS; CDR2 reads YFSETQ.

The V call is TRBV6-5, the J call TRBJ1-1, with D unclear. Germline CDR1 and CDR2: MNHEY and SVGAGI. Trimming pared 8 bases from V and 3 bases from J, leaving 10 bases between. The CDR3 runs 12 residues. The CDR3 reads CASWTWDTEAFF. CDR3 nucleotide sequence: TGTGCCAGCTGGACGTGGGACACTGAAGCTTTCTTT.

The chain combines TRBV21-1 with TRBJ2-5. TRBV21-1 is reported as a pseudogene. The CDR3 sequence is 14 residues long. CDR3 bases: TGTGCCAGCAGCAAAAAGGGGGGACGAGAGACCCAGTACTTC. This codes for CASSKKGGRETQYF.

The rearrangement joins TRBV7-3 to TRBJ2-7; D possibly corresponds to TRBD2 (5 bases). Germline V CDR1 and CDR2: SGHTA, FQGTGA. The CDR3 runs to 14 residues. Trimming stripped 1 base from V and 2 bases from J, with 9 bases between. CDR3 DNA: TGTGCCAGCAGCTTAAAGGCGGGTCCCTACGAGCAGTACTTC. It yields the protein CASSLKAGPYEQYF.

J is TRBJ2-3 and V is TRBV7-2; D perhaps matches TRBD1 (5 bases). V lost 1 base, J lost 5 bases, and 10 bases lay in between. The germline gives CDR1 SGHTA, CDR2 FQGNSA. The CDR3 totals 14 residues. The CDR3 sequence is CASSLGRARDTQYF. The CDR3, as DNA: TGTGCCAGCAGCTTAGGCAGGGCCAGAGATACGCAGTATTTT.

The chain is built from TRBV19 and TRBJ1-5, with 8 bases identical to TRBD1. V shed 5 bases, J shed 4 bases, and the junction held 7 bases outside the gene matches. Per the germline V gene, CDR1 is LNHDA and CDR2 is SQIVND (reference sequence). The CDR3 sequence is 15 residues long. CDR3 residues: CASSPPDRGNQPQHF. In DNA form, the CDR3 reads TGTGCCAGTAGTCCCCCCGACAGGGGTAATCAGCCCCAGCATTTT.

The chain joins TRBV7-9 to TRBJ1-1; no definite D call. CDR3 length: 13 amino acids. Germline CDR1 reads SEHNR; CDR2 reads FQNEAQ (reference sequence). V lost 7 bases and J lost 2, with 11 bases in between. The CDR3 region is CASTKRENTEAFF. Written as DNA, the CDR3 is TGTGCCAGCACCAAGAGGGAAAACACTGAAGCTTTCTTT.

The rearrangement joins TRBV13 to TRBJ2-3; 7 bases are a match to TRBD1. The CDR3 sequence is 14 residues long. The V and J ends lost 5 bases and 1 base, in that order; junction bases with no gene match: 3. The germline gives CDR1 PRHDT, CDR2 FYEKMQ (reference sequence). The CDR3 region has the DNA TGTGCCAGCAGCGGTAGGGGGCGCACAGATACGCAGTATTTT. Translation: CASSGRGRTDTQYF.

J is TRBJ1-4 and V is TRBV27, with D perhaps TRBD1 (6 bases). The V gene's germline CDR1 is MNHEY and CDR2 SMNVEV (reference sequence). The CDR3 runs to 16 residues. V lost 4 bases and J 4 bases, leaving 16 bases between the germline ends. In nucleotides, the CDR3 is TGTGCCAGCAGTTCAAGGACAGTAGCTGTTAATGAAAAACTGTTTTTT. This encodes CASSSRTVAVNEKLFF.

This chain joins TRBV5-1 and TRBJ2-7, with 11 bases lining up with TRBD2. Trimming cost V 5 bases and J 3 bases; bases outside gene matches: 7. From germline, CDR1 is SGHRS and CDR2 YFSETQ. CDR3 length: 15 amino acids. The CDR3 DNA is TGCGCCAGCAGTGAACTACTAGCGGGAGACTACGAGCAGTACTTC. Translating it yields CASSELLAGDYEQYF.

This chain joins TRBV5-4 and TRBJ1-3, with unresolved D. Trimming cost V 0 bases and J 4 bases, with 5 bases left between them. Germline values: CDR1 SGHNT, CDR2 YYREEE (reference sequence). The CDR3 contains 13 residues. In DNA form, the CDR3 reads TGTGCCAGCAGCTTGGCCTCCGGAAACACCATATATTTT. Encoded protein: CASSLASGNTIYF.

This chain links TRBV5-1 with TRBJ2-7; TRBD1 or TRBD2 may be the D gene (5 bases each). V lost 0 bases to trimming and J lost 0 bases, with 13 bases between them. The germline gives CDR1 SGHRS, CDR2 YFSETQ. The CDR3 totals 16 residues. The CDR3 DNA reads TGCGCCAGCAGCTTGGAACCGGGACCTTACTCCTACGAGCAGTACTTC. This sequence encodes CASSLEPGPYSYEQYF.

The chain uses TRBV30 and TRBJ1-1, with TRBD1 as a possible D gene (6 bases). The V and J ends lost 5 bases and 4 bases respectively, with 17 bases between them. Germline V lookup: CDR1 GTSNPN, CDR2 SVGIG (reference sequence). CDR3 size: 14 residues. The DNA for the CDR3 is TGTGCCTGGGGTCGAGGGCAGGGGATCACTGAAGCTTTCTTT. This sequence encodes CAWGRGQGITEAFF.